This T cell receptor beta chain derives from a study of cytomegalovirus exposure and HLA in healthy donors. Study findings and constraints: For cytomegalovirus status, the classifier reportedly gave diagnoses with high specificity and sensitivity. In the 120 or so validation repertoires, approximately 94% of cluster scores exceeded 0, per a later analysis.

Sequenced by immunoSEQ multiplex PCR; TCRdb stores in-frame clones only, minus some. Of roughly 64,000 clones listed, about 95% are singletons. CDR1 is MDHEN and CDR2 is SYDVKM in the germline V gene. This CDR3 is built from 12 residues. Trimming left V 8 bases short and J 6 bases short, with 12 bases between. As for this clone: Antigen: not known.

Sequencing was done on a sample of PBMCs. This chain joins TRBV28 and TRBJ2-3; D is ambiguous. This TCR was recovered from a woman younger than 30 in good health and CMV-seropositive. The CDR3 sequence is CASVRTGDTQYF. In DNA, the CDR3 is TGTGCCAGCGTGCGTACGGGTGATACGCAGTATTTT. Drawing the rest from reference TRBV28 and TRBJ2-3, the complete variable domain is DVKVTQSSRYLVKRTGEKVFLECVQDMDHENMFWYRQDPGLGLRLIYFSYDVKMKEKGDIPEGYSVSREKKERFSLILESASTNQTSMYLCASVRTGDTQYFGPGTRLTVL.